One and the same sample provided the 13 T cell receptor beta chains below, sequenced in a study of cytomegalovirus exposure and HLA in healthy donors. A multiplex PCR was run with 60 Vbeta primers and 13 Jbeta primers. Using immunoSEQ multiplex PCR, the repertoire was profiled, and TCRdb retains in-frame clones only, with some absent. The data contain approximately 90,000 clones, roughly 76% of them singletons. Sequences were obtained from PBMCs. The receptors originated from a male donor in good health and CMV-seronegative.

The gene calls are TRBV4-3 and TRBJ2-1; no clear D. Germline-derived CDR1 and CDR2 are LGHNA and YSLEER. With 3 bases removed from V and 5 bases from J, the gap between germline ends came to 8 bases. The CDR3 sequence is 13 residues long. CDR3 in amino acids: CASSHGDHNEQFF. DNA for the CDR3: TGCGCCAGCAGCCATGGAGACCACAATGAGCAGTTCTTC.

The chain couples TRBV28 to TRBJ1-4; the D gene is possibly TRBD1 (5 bases). Germline V gene lookup returns CDR1 MDHEN and CDR2 SYDVKM. The CDR3 has 14 amino acids. V was trimmed by 6 bases and J by 1 base, leaving 9 bases between them. CDR3 loop: CASRGVVTNEKLFF. The CDR3 DNA is TGTGCCAGCAGAGGGGTTGTAACTAATGAAAAACTGTTTTTT.

The chain combines TRBV7-2 with TRBJ1-1; 9 bases are a match to TRBD1. V lost 6 bases to trimming and J lost 11 bases; unmatched junction nucleotides: 10. CDR1 and CDR2 from the germline V gene are SGHTA and FQGNSA. The CDR3 totals 13 residues. CDR3 in DNA: TGTGCCAGCAGACGTAAAGGGACAGGGACCGCTTTCTTT. Translated, it gives CASRRKGTGTAFF.

This chain joins TRBV28 and TRBJ1-2; no clear D. V was pared by 5 bases and J by 0 bases, with 10 bases between. This CDR3 is 14 amino acids long. CDR1 MDHEN and CDR2 SYDVKM come from the germline V gene. The DNA of the CDR3 is TGTGCCAGCAGTAAAGGCGGGGCTAACTATGGCTACACCTTC. It codes for CASSKGGANYGYTF.

The chain combines TRBV4-1 with TRBJ1-6; no clear D. Trimming took 1 base from V and 7 from J, leaving 11 bases between them. The CDR3 runs 15 residues. Germline V gene lookup returns CDR1 MGHRA and CDR2 YSYEKL. CDR3 loop: CASSQGVRENSPLHF. The CDR3 DNA follows: TGCGCCAGCAGCCAAGGGGTCCGGGAAAATTCACCCCTCCACTTT.

CDR3 loop: CASSRGLAIQETQYF. The CDR3 nucleotides are TGTGCCAGCAGTAGGGGACTAGCGATTCAAGAGACCCAGTACTTC. The chain carries TRBV5-5 and TRBJ2-5; 10 bases fit TRBD2. The V segment lost 5 bases and the J segment 2 bases; nucleotides outside the gene matches: 6. In germline, CDR1 is SGHKS, CDR2 YYEKEE (reference sequence). This CDR3 has 15 residues.

This clone was found a few times. The chain links TRBV27 to TRBJ2-1; D is undetermined. The CDR3 totals 14 residues. The germline V gene has CDR1 MNHEY and CDR2 SMNVEV (reference sequence). V was trimmed by 4 bases and J by 1 base, leaving 8 bases between them. This chain's CDR3 is CASSYTPSYNEQFF. The CDR3 nucleotides read TGTGCCAGCAGTTACACGCCTTCCTACAATGAGCAGTTCTTC.

DNA for the CDR3: TGTGCCAGCAGCCTTGGACACGGTGGCTACACCTTC. Protein sequence: CASSLGHGGYTF. The chain is built from TRBV28 and TRBJ1-2; D might be TRBD1 (5 bases). The germline gives CDR1 MDHEN, CDR2 SYDVKM. The CDR3 contains 12 residues. Trimming left V 6 bases short and J 7 bases short, with 12 bases between.

The gene calls are TRBV28 and TRBJ2-5, with TRBD2 matching over 10 bases. The CDR3 covers 16 residues. CDR1 and CDR2 from the germline V gene are MDHEN and SYDVKM. J was trimmed by 5 bases and V by 4 bases; bases with no gene match: 10. The CDR3 protein is CASSSGIKRGGETQYF. The CDR3 nucleotides are TGTGCCAGCAGTTCGGGAATTAAGCGGGGGGGGGAGACCCAGTACTTC.

The rearrangement uses TRBV11-2 and TRBJ2-1, with TRBD1 identical over 7 bases. Germline V CDR1 and CDR2: SGHAT, FQNNGV. The CDR3 length is 13 residues. V dropped 6 bases and J dropped 9; count of bases not matched to a gene: 8. The CDR3 DNA is TGTGCCAGCAGTCGACTACAGGGGCCTGAGCAGTTCTTC. Amino acid sequence: CASSRLQGPEQFF.

Many counts were recorded for this clone. The chain is built from TRBV11-2 and TRBJ2-1; a possible D gene is TRBD1 (8 bases). Germline CDR1 is SGHAT and CDR2 is FQNNGV. This CDR3 region has 14 residues. Trimming cost V 3 bases and J 6 bases, with 12 bases left between them. CDR3 sequence: CASSLDREGNEQFF. CDR3 DNA sequence: TGTGCCAGCAGCTTGGACAGGGAGGGCAATGAGCAGTTCTTC.

This clone has more than one count but fewer than ten. For the CDR3, the DNA is TGTGCCAGCAGTTACTCGCCGGGATTTGAAGCTTTCTTT. It is translated as CASSYSPGFEAFF. J is TRBJ1-1 and V is TRBV6-5; D is unresolved. The CDR3 length is 13 residues. Germline V lookup: CDR1 MNHEY, CDR2 SVGAGI. Trimming removed 0 bases from V and 7 bases from J, with 9 bases in between.

J is TRBJ1-6 and V is TRBV7-2, with D perhaps matching TRBD1 (6 bases). CDR1 SGHTA and CDR2 FQGNSA come from the germline V gene. The CDR3 consists of 16 residues. Trimming shortened V by 1 base and J by 8 bases, and 15 bases separated the two germline ends. CDR3 nucleotides: TGTGCCAGCAGCTTAGGGTCTGGGGGGGGCCATTCACCCCTCCACTTT. The encoded protein is CASSLGSGGGHSPLHF. The variable domain in full, completed from reference TRBV7-2 and TRBJ1-6, reads GAGVSQSPSNKVTEKGKDVELRCDPISGHTALYWYRQSLGQGLEFLIYFQGNSAPDKSGLPSDRFSAERTGGSVSTLTIQRTQQEDSAVYLCASSLGSGGGHSPLHFGNGTRLTVT.